This T cell receptor (beta chain) was sequenced during a study of type 1 regulatory T cells. About the study: T-allo10 is an in vitro-generated, Tr1-enriched CD4 T cell product specific for alloantigen.

T-allo10 cells from the graft donor were described as anergic, host-alloantigen-specific, and alloantigen-specific suppressors. TCRdb ran MiXCR on the reads and lists one entry per CDR3 protein. The table has roughly 71,000 distinct CDR3 sequences, roughly 60% seen once. On this clonotype itself: Antigen specificity is unknown.

Germline V gene lookup returns CDR1 SNHLY and CDR2 FYNNEI. The germline V and J ends were trimmed by 8 bases and 7 bases, with 15 bases remaining between them. The CDR3 has 14 residues. The sample consisted of cultured T cells, either the whole culture or a sorted T cell fraction (not recorded which). Subset of the sample: Tr1-enriched cell product generated in vitro against host alloantigens. The chain uses TRBV2 and TRBJ1-6; D is perhaps TRBD1 (5 bases). The clonotype was recovered from a human donor in good health. CDR3 loop: CASGSGTVNSPLHF. As DNA, the CDR3 is TGTGCCAGCGGTTCCGGGACTGTGAATTCACCCCTCCACTTT.